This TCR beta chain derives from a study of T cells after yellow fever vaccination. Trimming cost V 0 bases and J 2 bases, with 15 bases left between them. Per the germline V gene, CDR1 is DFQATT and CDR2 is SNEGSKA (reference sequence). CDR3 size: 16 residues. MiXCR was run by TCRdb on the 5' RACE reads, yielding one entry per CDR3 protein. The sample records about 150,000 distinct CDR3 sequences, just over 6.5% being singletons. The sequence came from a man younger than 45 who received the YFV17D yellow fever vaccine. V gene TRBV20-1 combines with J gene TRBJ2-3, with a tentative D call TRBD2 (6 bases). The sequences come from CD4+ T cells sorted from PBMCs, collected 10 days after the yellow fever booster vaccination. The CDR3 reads CSARDLGGGYTDTQYF. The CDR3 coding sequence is TGCAGTGCTAGAGATCTTGGGGGAGGCTACACAGATACGCAGTATTTT.